Sequencing of this T cell receptor beta chain was carried out in a study of regulatory T cells in long-lasting Graves disease. The TCR beta library used iRepertoire HTBI primers with Arm-PCR amplification of CDR3. TCRdb redid the calling of the multiplex PCR reads with MiXCR, one entry per CDR3 protein. The sample includes about 470,000 distinct CDR3 sequences, about 20% seen only once; the top ten take roughly 8%. Findings and caveats of the study: Lower TCR diversity was seen in persistent Graves' patients than in newly diagnosed ones. Shared public clonotypes totalled a few thousand in persistent patients, compared with over 800 in new patients. Patients with persistent disease showed a bias toward TRBV28, TRBJ1-2 and TRBJ2-5.

This clonotype came up many times. The antigen is not known. The time point denotes: persistent/refractory GD, antithyroid drugs over 5 years with positive TRAb. After RNA was extracted from PBMCs, the TCR library was made from it. The CDR3 length is 15 residues. Germline CDR1 and CDR2: LNHDA and SQIVND (reference sequence). Losses at the gene ends were 4 bases for V and 4 bases for J; bases not matched to a gene: 7. V gene TRBV19 combines with J gene TRBJ1-5; TRBD1 matches 7 bases. Material: peripheral blood mononuclear cells (PBMCs), obtained when the disease was refractory, from a patient treated with antithyroid drugs. The TCR sequence derives from a female donor with Graves disease. The CDR3 is CASSTSGTANQPQHF. The CDR3 DNA reads as TGTGCCAGTAGTACCTCCGGGACAGCAAATCAGCCCCAGCATTTT.